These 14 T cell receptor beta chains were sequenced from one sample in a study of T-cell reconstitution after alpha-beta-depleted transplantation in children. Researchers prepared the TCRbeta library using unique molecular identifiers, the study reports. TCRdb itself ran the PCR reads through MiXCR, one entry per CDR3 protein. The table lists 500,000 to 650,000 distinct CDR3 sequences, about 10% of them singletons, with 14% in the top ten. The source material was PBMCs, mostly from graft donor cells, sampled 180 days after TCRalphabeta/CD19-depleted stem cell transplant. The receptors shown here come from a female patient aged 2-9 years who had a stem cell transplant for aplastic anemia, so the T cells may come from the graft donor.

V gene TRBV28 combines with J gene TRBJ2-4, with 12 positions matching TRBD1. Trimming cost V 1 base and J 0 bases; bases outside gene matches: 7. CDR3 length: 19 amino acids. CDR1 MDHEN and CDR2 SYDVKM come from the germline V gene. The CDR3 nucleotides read TGTGCCAGCAGTTTATTACTAGGGACAGGGGGCTTAGCCAAAAACATTCAGTACTTC. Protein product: CASSLLLGTGGLAKNIQYF. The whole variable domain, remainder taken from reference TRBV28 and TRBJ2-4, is DVKVTQSSRYLVKRTGEKVFLECVQDMDHENMFWYRQDPGLGLRLIYFSYDVKMKEKGDIPEGYSVSREKKERFSLILESASTNQTSMYLCASSLLLGTGGLAKNIQYFGAGTRLSVL.

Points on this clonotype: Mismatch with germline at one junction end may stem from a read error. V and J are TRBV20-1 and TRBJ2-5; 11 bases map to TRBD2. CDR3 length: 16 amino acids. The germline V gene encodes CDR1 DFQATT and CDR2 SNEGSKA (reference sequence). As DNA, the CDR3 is TGCTGTGCTAGAGACTTGCCTAGCGGGAGGCGGGAGACCCAGTACTTC. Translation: CCARDLPSGRRETQYF.

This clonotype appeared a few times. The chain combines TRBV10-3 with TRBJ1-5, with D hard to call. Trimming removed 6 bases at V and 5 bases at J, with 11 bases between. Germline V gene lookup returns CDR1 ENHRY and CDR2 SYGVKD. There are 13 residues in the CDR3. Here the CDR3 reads CAIRPGHDQPQHF. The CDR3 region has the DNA TGTGCCATCAGACCGGGTCATGATCAGCCCCAGCATTTT.

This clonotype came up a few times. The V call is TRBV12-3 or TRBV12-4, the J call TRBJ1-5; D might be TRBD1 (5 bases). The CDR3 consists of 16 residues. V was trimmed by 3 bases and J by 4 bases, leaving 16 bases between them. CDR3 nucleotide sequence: TGTGCCAGCAGTTTTCTGGCGGGGGGTACGAATCAGCCCCAGCATTTT. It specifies CASSFLAGGTNQPQHF.

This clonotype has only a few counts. The CDR3, as DNA: TGTGCCAGCAGCTTAGGGGGGCTAGCGGGCGGGGCCAACGTCCTGACTTTC. This sequence encodes CASSLGGLAGGANVLTF. V and J are TRBV7-2 and TRBJ2-6; 8 bases line up with TRBD2. J was trimmed by 4 bases and V by 1 base; bases with no gene match: 6. Germline V gene sequence: CDR1 SGHTA, CDR2 FQGNSA. This CDR3 has 17 residues.

Here the CDR3 DNA reads TGTGCCTGGAGTGTAGGGGTTAGCGGGAGTAGAAGACCCTACAATGAGCAGTTCTTC. It specifies CAWSVGVSGSRRPYNEQFF. This rearrangement joins TRBV30 to TRBJ2-1; 9 bases fit TRBD2. V was clipped by 0 bases and J by 2 bases; unmatched bases: 14. The CDR3 contains 19 residues. Germline CDR1 and CDR2: GTSNPN and SVGIG (reference sequence).

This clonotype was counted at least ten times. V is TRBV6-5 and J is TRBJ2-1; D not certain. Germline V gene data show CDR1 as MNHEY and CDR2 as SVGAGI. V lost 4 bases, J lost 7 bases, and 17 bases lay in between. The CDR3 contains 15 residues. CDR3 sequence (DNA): TGTGCCAGCAGTTCCACCCGACTGCTCTCGAATGAGCAGTTCTTC. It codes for CASSSTRLLSNEQFF.

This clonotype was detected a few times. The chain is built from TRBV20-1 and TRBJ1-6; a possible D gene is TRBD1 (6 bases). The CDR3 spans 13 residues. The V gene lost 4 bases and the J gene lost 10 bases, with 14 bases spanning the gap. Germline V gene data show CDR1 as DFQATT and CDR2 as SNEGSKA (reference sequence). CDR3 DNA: TGCAGTGCTACCGGACAGAGGAGCTCACCCCTCCACTTT. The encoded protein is CSATGQRSSPLHF.

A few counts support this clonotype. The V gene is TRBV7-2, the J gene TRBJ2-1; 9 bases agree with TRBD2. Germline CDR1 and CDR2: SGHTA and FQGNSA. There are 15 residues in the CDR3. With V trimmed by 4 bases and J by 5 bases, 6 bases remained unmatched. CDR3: CASSSWTSANNEQFF. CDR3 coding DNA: TGTGCCAGCAGCTCCTGGACTAGCGCAAACAATGAGCAGTTCTTC.

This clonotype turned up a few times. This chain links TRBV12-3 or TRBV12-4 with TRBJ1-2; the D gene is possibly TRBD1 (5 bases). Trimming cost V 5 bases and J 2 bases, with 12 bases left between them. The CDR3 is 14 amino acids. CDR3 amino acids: CASSITTENYGYTF. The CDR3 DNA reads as TGTGCCAGCAGTATAACGACAGAGAACTATGGCTACACCTTC.

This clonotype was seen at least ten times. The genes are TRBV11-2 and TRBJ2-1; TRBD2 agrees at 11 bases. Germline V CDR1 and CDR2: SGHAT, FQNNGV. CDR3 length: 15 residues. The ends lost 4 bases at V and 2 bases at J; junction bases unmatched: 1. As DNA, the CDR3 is TGTGCCAGCAGCTCACTAGCGGGGGCCTACAATGAGCAGTTCTTC. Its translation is CASSSLAGAYNEQFF.

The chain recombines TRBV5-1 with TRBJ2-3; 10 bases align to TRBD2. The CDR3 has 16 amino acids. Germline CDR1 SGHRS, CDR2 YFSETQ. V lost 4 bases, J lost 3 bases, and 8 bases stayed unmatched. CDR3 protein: CASSGVLAGETDTQYF. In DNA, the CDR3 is TGCGCCAGCAGCGGGGTCCTAGCGGGAGAAACAGATACGCAGTATTTT. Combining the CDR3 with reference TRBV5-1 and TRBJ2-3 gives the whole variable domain KAGVTQTPRYLIKTRGQQVTLSCSPISGHRSVSWYQQTPGQGLQFLFEYFSETQRNKGNFPGRFSGRQFSNSRSEMNVSTLELGDSALYLCASSGVLAGETDTQYFGPGTRLTVL.

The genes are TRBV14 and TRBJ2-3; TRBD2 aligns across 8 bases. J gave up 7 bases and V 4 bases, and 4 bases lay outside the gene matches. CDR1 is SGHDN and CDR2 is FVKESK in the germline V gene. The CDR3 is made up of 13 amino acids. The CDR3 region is CASSLGLAYTQYF. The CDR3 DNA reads TGTGCCAGCAGCCTCGGACTAGCCTATACGCAGTATTTT.

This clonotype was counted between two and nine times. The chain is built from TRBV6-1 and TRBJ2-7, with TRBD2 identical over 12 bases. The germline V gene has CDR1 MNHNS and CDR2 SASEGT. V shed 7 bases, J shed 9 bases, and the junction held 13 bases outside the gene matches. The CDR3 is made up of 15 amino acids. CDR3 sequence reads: CASTQSLAGGTGQYV. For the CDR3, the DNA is TGTGCCAGCACCCAGTCGCTAGCGGGAGGGACTGGGCAGTACGTC.